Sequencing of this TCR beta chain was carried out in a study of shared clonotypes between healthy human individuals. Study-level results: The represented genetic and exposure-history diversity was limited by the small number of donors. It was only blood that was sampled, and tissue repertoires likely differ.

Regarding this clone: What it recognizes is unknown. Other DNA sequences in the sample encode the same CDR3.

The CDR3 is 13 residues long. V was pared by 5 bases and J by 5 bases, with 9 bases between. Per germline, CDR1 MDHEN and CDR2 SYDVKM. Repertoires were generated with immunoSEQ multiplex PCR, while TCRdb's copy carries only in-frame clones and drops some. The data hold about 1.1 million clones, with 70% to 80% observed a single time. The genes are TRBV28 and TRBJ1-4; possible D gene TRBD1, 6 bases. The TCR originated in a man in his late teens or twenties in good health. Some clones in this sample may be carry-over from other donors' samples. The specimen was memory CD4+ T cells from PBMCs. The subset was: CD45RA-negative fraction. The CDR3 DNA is TGTGCCAGCAGTCTAGGGGGGAATGAAAAACTGTTTTTT. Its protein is CASSLGGNEKLFF.